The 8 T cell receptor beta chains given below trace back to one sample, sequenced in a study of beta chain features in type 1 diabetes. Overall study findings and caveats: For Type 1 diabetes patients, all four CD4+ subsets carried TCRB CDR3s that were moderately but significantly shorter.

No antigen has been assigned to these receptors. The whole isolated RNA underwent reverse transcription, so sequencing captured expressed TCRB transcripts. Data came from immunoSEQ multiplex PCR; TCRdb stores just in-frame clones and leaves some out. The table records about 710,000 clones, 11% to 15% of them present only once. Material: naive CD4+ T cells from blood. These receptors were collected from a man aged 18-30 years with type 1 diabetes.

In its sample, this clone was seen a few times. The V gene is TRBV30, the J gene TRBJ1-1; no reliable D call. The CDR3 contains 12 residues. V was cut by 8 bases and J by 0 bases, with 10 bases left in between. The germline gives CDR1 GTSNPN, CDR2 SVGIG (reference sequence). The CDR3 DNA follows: TGTGCCCGAGAGAAGGTGAACACTGAAGCTTTCTTT. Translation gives CAREKVNTEAFF.

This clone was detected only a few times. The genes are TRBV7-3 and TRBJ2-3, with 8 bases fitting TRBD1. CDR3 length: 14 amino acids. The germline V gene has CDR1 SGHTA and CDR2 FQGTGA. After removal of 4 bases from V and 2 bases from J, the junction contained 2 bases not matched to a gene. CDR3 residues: CASSSDRATDTQYF. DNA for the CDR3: TGTGCCAGCAGCTCGGACAGGGCCACAGATACGCAGTATTTT.

The CDR3 DNA is TGTGCCAGTTCCCCATCGGTTCCCTACGAGCAGTACTTC. Protein product: CASSPSVPYEQYF. The chain combines TRBV6-5 with TRBJ2-7; D remains unclear. CDR3 size: 13 residues. V dropped 9 bases and J dropped 2 bases, with 14 bases sitting between them. Germline V CDR1 and CDR2: MNHEY, SVGAGI.

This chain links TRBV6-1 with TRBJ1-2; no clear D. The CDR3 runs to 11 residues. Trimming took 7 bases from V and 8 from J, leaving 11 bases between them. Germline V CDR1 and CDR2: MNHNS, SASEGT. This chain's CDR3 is CASTTSWGYTF. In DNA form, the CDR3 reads TGTGCCAGCACCACCAGTTGGGGCTACACCTTC.

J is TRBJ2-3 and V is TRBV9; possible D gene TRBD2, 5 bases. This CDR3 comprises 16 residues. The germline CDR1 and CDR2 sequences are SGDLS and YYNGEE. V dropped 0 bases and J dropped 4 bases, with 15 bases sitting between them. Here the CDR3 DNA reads TGTGCCAGCAGCGTAGCTACTCGGACTGGCGCAGATACGCAGTATTTT. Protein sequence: CASSVATRTGADTQYF.

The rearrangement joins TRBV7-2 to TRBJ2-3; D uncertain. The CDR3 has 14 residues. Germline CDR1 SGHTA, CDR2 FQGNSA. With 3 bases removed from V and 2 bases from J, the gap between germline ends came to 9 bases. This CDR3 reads CASSFLQATDTQYF. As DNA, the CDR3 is TGTGCCAGCAGCTTTTTGCAGGCCACAGATACGCAGTATTTT.

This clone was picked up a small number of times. The CDR3: CASSDGTFNQPQHF. DNA for the CDR3: TGTGCCAGCAGTGATGGGACGTTCAATCAGCCCCAGCATTTT. The gene calls are TRBV6-4 and TRBJ1-5; D perhaps matches TRBD1 (5 bases). The CDR3 contains 14 residues. V was pared by 3 bases and J by 3 bases, with 9 bases between. Germline V CDR1 and CDR2: MRHNA, SNTAGT.

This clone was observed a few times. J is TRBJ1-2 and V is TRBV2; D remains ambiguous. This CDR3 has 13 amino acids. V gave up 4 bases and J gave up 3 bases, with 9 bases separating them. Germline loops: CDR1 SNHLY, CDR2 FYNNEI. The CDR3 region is CASSAAGHYGYTF. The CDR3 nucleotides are TGTGCCAGCAGTGCGGCAGGCCACTATGGCTACACCTTC.